This TCR beta chain came from a study of T cells expressing NK-cell markers. CDR3 size: 16 residues. Germline CDR1 is MNHEY and CDR2 is SVGAGI. TCRdb re-called the 5' RACE reads and shows each CDR3 protein once, DNA omitted. This sample contains about 460,000 distinct CDR3 sequences. The TCR sequence derives from a woman between 45 and 60 years old in good health. Input material: blood T cells: a sorted CD56 or NKG2C T cell subset, CD4+ or CD8+ T cells, or bulk PBMC T cells (not recorded which). The rearrangement joins TRBV6-5 to TRBJ2-6; TCRdb outputs TRBD1, but without DNA this stays unchecked. CDR3 in amino acids: CASSSSTTGGANVLTF.